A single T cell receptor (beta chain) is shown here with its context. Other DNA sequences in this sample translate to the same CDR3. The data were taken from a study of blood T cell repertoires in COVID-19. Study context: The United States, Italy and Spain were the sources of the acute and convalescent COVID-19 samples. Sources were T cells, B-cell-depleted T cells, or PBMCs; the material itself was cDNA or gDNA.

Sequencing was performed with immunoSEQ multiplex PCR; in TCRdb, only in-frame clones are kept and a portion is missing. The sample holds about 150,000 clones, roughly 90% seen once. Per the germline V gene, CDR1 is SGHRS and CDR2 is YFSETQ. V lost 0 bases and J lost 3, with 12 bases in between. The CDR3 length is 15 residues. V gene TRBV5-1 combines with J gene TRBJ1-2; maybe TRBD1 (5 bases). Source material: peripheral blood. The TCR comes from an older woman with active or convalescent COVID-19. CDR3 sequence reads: CASSLVGGEDYGYTF. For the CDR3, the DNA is TGCGCCAGCAGCTTGGTAGGAGGGGAGGACTATGGCTACACCTTC.